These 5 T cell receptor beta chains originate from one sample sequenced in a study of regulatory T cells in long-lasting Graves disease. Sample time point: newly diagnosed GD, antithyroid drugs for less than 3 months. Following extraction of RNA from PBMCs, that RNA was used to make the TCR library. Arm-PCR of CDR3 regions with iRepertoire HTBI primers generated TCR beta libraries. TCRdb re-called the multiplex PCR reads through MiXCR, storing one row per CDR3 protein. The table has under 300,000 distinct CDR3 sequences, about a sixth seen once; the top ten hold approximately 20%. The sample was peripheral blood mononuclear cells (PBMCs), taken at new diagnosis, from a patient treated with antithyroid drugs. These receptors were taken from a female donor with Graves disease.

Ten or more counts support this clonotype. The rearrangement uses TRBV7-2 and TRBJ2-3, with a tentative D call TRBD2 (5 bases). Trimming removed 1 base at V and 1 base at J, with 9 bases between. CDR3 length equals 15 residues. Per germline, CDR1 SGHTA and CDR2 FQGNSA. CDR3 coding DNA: TGTGCCAGCAGCTTAGACGGGATCCGCACAGATACGCAGTATTTT. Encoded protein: CASSLDGIRTDTQYF.

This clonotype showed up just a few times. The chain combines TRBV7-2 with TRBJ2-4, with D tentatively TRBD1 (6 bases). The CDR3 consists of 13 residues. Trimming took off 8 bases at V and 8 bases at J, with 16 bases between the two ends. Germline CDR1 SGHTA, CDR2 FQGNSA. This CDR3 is CASGPGQGYIQYF. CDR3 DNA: TGTGCCAGCGGCCCGGGGCAGGGGTACATTCAGTACTTC.

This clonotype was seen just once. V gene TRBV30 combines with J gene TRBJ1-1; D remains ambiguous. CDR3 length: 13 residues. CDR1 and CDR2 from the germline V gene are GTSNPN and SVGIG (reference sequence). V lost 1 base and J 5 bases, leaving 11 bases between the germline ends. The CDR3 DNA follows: TGTGCCTGGAGTGACCGGGAGTGGACTGAAGCTTTCTTT. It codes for CAWSDREWTEAFF.

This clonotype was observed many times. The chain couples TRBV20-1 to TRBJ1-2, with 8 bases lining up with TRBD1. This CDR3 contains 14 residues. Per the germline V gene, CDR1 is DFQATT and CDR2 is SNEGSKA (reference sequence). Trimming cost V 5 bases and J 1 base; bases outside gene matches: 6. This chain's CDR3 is CSAARDRLNYGYTF. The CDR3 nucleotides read TGCAGTGCTGCTCGGGACAGGCTTAACTATGGCTACACCTTC.

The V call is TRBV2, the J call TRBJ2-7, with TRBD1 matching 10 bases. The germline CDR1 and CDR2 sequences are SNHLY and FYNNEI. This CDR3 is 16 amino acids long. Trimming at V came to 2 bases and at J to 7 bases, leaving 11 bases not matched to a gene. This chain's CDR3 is CASSEYGTGVGGEQYF. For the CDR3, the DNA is TGTGCCAGCAGTGAATACGGGACAGGGGTGGGCGGAGAGCAGTACTTC.